This record covers a single TCR beta chain. Generated by immunoSEQ multiplex PCR, the TCRdb table keeps only in-frame clones and is missing some. Of some 390,000 clones in the sample, 80% to 90% were seen once. This specimen belongs to a study of blood T cell repertoires in COVID-19. CDR3 length equals 15 residues. V was pared by 4 bases and J by 0 bases, with 9 bases between. The germline gives CDR1 MGHRA, CDR2 YSYEKL. The sample comprised PBMCs or T cells enriched from blood (not recorded which). The TCR sequence derives from a man younger than 45 who had recovered from COVID-19. The chain joins TRBV4-1 to TRBJ2-2; D remains unclear. The CDR3 loop reads CASSPRLPNTGELFF. The CDR3 DNA reads TGCGCCAGCAGCCCTAGACTGCCGAACACCGGGGAGCTGTTTTTT.